This T cell receptor beta chain derives from a study of blood T cells in healthy people across ages. As for the study in general: About one barcoded beta molecule was captured per two T cells (by template switching).

A sample-barcoded 5' primer and a J-beta primer mix were used in a second PCR of about 7 to 11 cycles. One entry per CDR3 protein, called by TCRdb with MiXCR from the 5' RACE reads. The sample has almost 300,000 distinct CDR3 sequences; 25% to 30% are singletons. Input material: blood. The origin of this receptor is a woman aged 70-85 years in good health.

The CDR3 here is CSAPDQDNEQFF. The CDR3 DNA is TGCAGTGCTCCTGATCAGGACAATGAGCAGTTCTTC. The J gene is TRBJ2-1, the V gene TRBV20-1; D unresolved. Trimming took off 5 bases at V and 5 bases at J, with 10 bases between the two ends. The CDR3 spans 12 residues. In germline, CDR1 is DFQATT, CDR2 SNEGSKA (reference sequence).